This T cell receptor beta chain was retrieved from a study of blood T cell repertoires in COVID-19. Study at large: Specimens from acute and convalescent COVID-19 originated in the United States, Italy and Spain. In each case, the material was cDNA or gDNA derived from T cells, B-cell-depleted T cells, or PBMCs.

This clone was seen a handful of times. CDR1 and CDR2 (germline): SGHDT, YYEEEE. The CDR3 runs 15 residues. The V end was cut by 3 bases, the J end by 2 bases, with 12 bases between. Under the authors' procedure: Cell counts per sample came from amplifying reference gene primers. Sequencing used immunoSEQ multiplex PCR; TCRdb keeps in-frame clones, though not all of them. D and trimming were read from the DNA, whereas the V and J calls and clone size are those reported in that table. The repertoire holds around 100,000 clones, with 70% to 90% as singletons. Sequenced material: peripheral blood. The chain is built from TRBV5-6 and TRBJ1-5; D is unclear. This TCR was sampled from a human donor in a cohort sampled during active COVID-19. The CDR3 sequence: CASSSSPGGNQPQHF. The CDR3 nucleotides are TGTGCCAGCAGCTCCAGCCCCGGAGGCAATCAGCCCCAGCATTTT. Supplemented by reference TRBV5-6 and TRBJ1-5, the full variable domain reads DAGVTQSPTHLIKTRGQQVTLRCSPKSGHDTVSWYQQALGQGPQFIFQYYEEEERQRGNFPDRFSGHQFPNYSSELNVNALLLGDSALYLCASSSSPGGNQPQHFGDGTRLSIL.